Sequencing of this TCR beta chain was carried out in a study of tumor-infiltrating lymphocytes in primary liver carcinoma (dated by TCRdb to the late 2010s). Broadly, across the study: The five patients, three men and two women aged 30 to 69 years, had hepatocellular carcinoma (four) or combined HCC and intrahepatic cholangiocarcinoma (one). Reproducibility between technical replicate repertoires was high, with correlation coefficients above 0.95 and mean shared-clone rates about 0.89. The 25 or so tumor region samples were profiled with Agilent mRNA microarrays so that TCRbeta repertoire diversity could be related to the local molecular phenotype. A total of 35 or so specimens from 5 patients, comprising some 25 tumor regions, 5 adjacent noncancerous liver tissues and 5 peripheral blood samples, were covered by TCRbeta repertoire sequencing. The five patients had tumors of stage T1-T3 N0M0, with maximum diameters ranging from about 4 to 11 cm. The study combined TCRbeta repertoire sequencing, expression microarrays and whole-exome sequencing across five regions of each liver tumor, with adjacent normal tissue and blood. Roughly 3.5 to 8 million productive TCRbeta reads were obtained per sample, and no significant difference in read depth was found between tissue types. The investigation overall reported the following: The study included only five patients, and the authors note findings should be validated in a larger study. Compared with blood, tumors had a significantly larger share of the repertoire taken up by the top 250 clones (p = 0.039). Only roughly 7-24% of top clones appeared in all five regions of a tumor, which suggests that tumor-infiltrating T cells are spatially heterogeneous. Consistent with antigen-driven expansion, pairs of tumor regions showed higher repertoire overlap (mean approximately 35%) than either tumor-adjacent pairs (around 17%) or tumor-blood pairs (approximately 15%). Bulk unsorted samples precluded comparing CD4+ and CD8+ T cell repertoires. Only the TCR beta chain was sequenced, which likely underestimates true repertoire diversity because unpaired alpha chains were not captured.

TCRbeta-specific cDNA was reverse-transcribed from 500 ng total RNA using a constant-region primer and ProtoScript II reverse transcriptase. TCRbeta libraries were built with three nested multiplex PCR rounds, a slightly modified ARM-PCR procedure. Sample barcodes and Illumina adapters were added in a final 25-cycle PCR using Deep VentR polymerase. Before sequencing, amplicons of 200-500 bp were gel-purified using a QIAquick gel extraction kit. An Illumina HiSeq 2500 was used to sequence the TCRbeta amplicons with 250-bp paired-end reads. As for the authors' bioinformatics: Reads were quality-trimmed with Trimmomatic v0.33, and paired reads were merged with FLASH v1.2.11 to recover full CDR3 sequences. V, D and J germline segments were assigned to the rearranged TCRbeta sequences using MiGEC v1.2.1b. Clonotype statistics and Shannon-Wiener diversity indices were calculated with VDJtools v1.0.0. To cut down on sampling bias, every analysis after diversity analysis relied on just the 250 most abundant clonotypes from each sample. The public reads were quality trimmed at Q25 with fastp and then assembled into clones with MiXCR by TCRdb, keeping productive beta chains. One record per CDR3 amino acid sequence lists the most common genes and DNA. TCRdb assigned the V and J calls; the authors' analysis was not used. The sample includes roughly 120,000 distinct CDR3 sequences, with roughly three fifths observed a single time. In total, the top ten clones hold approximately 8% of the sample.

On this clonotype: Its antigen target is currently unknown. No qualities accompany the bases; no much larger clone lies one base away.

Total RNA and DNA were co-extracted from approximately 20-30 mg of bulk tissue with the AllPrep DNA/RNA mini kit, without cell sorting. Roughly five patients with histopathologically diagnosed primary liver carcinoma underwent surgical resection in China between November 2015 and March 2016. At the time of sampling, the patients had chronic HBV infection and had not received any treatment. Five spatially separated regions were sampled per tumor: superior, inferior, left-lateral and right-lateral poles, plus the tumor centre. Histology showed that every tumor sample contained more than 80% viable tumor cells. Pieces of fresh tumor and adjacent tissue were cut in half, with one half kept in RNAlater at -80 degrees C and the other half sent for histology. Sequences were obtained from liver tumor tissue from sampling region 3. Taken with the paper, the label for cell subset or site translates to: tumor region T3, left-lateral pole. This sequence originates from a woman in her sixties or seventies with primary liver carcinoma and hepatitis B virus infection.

The CDR3 corresponds to CASSIGGTSGRGETQYF. Read as DNA, the sequence is TGTGCCAGCAGCATAGGAGGGACTAGCGGGAGGGGTGAGACCCAGTACTTC. The receptor chain draws on TRBV11-2 and TRBJ2-5; TRBD2 agrees with 16 junctional bases. Sequences SGHAT (CDR1) and FQNNGV (CDR2) are obtained from the germline V gene. Reading from cysteine to phenylalanine, the CDR3 counts 17 amino acids. The read is trimmed to its CDR3 DNA, 51 bases read in frame from base 1. Germline trimming amounts to 5 bases on V and 5 bases on J, with 8 as the count of junction bases outside the gene matches.